The rows below give T cell receptor beta chains drawn from one sample of a study of T-cell memory formation after mild COVID-19. TCRdb analysed the 5' RACE reads with MiXCR anew, one entry per CDR3 protein. The sample includes hundreds of thousands of distinct CDR3 sequences, roughly 15% of them seen just once. The sequencing sample was made of PBMCs or a T cell subset sorted from them (not recorded which). Source of these receptors: a man younger than 30 who had mild COVID-19 (a few samples of this study predate the infection). Cell type and time point are not known. Both conserved end residues are part of each CDR3.

V	J	CDR3
TRBV4-3	TRBJ2-3	CASSPSPGHTTDTQYF
TRBV10-3	TRBJ1-2	CAISESQGVYGYTF
TRBV5-1	TRBJ2-7	CASRSDRGVEQYF
TRBV4-3	TRBJ1-2	CASSRGVGGGYTF
TRBV5-1	TRBJ2-7	CASSLASSGSYEQYF
TRBV7-9	TRBJ2-1	CASSFRTGGTYNEQFF
TRBV2	TRBJ1-1	CVQQANTEAFF
TRBV7-8	TRBJ2-1	CASSRRRLAGFYNEQFF
TRBV6-5	TRBJ2-5	CASSRGMGVGETQYF
TRBV5-5	TRBJ2-7	CASSPGLNSYEQYF
TRBV18	TRBJ1-5	CASSPATGQPQHF